These T cell receptor beta chains were read from a single sample in a study of OX40 agonist ivuxolimab in advanced cancers. The data were produced by immunoSEQ multiplex PCR, yet TCRdb's version contains in-frame clones alone and is incomplete. The sample consists of tens of thousands of clones, 81% of them appearing once. The source material was CD4+ or CD8+ T cells sorted from blood, sampled in a trial of the OX40 agonist ivuxolimab. The receptors were gathered from an adult with an advanced solid tumor such as melanoma, head and neck, liver or kidney cancer. The CDR3 runs from the conserved cysteine through the conserved F or W. D genes are given only for firm matches. Clone sizes are given selectively: once, few, many, or a class where the clone is expanded.

v_call	clone_size	d_call	j_call	cdr3_aa	cdr3_nt
TRBV5-1	-	-	TRBJ1-4	CASSLTSTNEKLFF	TGCGCCAGCAGCCTGACATCAACTAATGAAAAACTGTTTTTT
TRBV2	-	-	TRBJ2-7	CASILKPSSYEQYF	TGTGCCAGCATTCTCAAGCCTAGCTCCTACGAGCAGTACTTC
TRBV6-1	-	-	TRBJ2-6	CASRTVGANVLTF	TGTGCCAGTCGGACAGTCGGGGCCAACGTCCTGACTTTC
TRBV2	-	-	TRBJ1-2	CASSEWGSDGYTF	TGTGCCAGCAGTGAATGGGGTAGTGATGGCTACACCTTC
TRBV4-1	-	-	TRBJ1-4	CASSQVGNEKLFF	TGCGCCAGCAGCCAAGTAGGGAATGAAAAACTGTTTTTT
TRBV4-1	-	-	TRBJ1-2	CASSQFKQNGYTF	TGCGCCAGCAGCCAATTTAAACAGAATGGCTACACCTTC
TRBV5-1	-	-	TRBJ1-6	CATPAGADFYNSPLHF	TGCGCCACCCCGGCGGGGGCTGATTTCTATAATTCACCCCTCCACTTT
TRBV2	-	-	TRBJ1-1	CASSPYLGRTEAFF	TGTGCCAGCAGTCCCTACCTGGGCCGCACTGAAGCTTTCTTT
TRBV15	-	-	TRBJ1-3	CATSRDRVTGNTIYF	TGTGCCACCAGCAGAGACAGGGTTACTGGAAACACCATATATTTT
TRBV7-3	once	TRBD2	TRBJ2-3	CASSSGLATDTQYF	TGTGCCAGCAGCTCGGGACTAGCCACAGATACGCAGTATTTT
TRBV5-5	-	TRBD1	TRBJ1-2	CASSTGTDHYGYTF	TGTGCCAGCAGCACCGGGACAGACCACTATGGCTACACCTTC
TRBV28	-	TRBD1	TRBJ2-1	CASSQGQDNEQFF	TGTGCCAGCAGCCAAGGACAGGATAATGAGCAGTTCTTC
TRBV6-1	-	TRBD1	TRBJ2-7	CASRPGQGSLEQYF	TGTGCCAGCCGGCCGGGACAGGGTTCTTTGGAGCAGTACTTC
TRBV11-2	-	TRBD2	TRBJ2-2	CASSFGLAGGLTGELFF	TGTGCCAGCAGCTTCGGACTAGCGGGGGGACTCACCGGGGAGCTGTTTTTT
TRBV4-1	-	TRBD1	TRBJ2-2	CASSHRDRTLGTGELFF	TGCGCCAGCAGCCATAGGGACAGGACCCTTGGAACCGGGGAGCTGTTTTTT
TRBV9	-	-	TRBJ2-1	CASSGKGGAYNEQFF	TGTGCCAGCAGCGGGAAGGGCGGGGCCTACAATGAGCAGTTCTTC
TRBV6-1	few	-	TRBJ1-6	CASSELSYGSPLHF	TGTGCCAGCAGTGAATTGTCATATGGTTCACCCCTCCACTTT
TRBV30	-	TRBD1	TRBJ1-5	CAWARTGNNQPQHF	TGTGCCTGGGCCCGGACAGGGAACAATCAGCCCCAGCATTTT
TRBV6-5	few	-	TRBJ2-7	CASSYGQNYYEQYF	TGTGCCAGCAGTTACGGACAGAATTACTACGAGCAGTACTTC
TRBV29-1	-	TRBD1	TRBJ1-1	CSAARAGGATEAFF	TGCAGCGCCGCGCGTGCAGGGGGCGCGACTGAAGCTTTCTTT
TRBV29-1	-	TRBD1	TRBJ2-2	CSVGGGVGGELFF	TGCAGCGTTGGAGGGGGCGTCGGCGGGGAGCTGTTTTTT
TRBV6-5	-	-	TRBJ2-7	CASSPPGVVKQYF	TGTGCCAGCAGTCCCCCGGGGGTTGTGAAGCAGTACTTC
TRBV2	-	-	TRBJ1-6	CASSADTNNSPLHF	TGTGCCAGCAGTGCTGACACTAATAATTCACCCCTCCACTTT
TRBV27	-	-	TRBJ1-2	CASRFGRGANYGYTF	TGTGCCAGCAGGTTTGGAAGGGGGGCAAACTATGGCTACACCTTC
TRBV29-1	-	-	TRBJ1-1	CSGGRGDTEAFF	TGCAGCGGTGGGAGGGGCGACACTGAAGCTTTCTTT
TRBV18	-	-	TRBJ1-2	CASSPIQSANYGYTF	TGTGCCAGCTCACCAATCCAAAGCGCTAACTATGGCTACACCTTC
TRBV19	-	TRBD1	TRBJ1-1	CASSPDRGITEAFF	TGTGCCAGTAGCCCCGACAGGGGTATAACTGAAGCTTTCTTT
TRBV2	-	-	TRBJ2-2	CASTAGFGELFF	TGTGCCAGCACCGCAGGGTTTGGGGAGCTGTTTTTT
TRBV5-1	few	TRBD1	TRBJ1-2	CASSATQGIYGYTF	TGCGCCAGCAGCGCCACACAGGGGATCTATGGCTACACCTTC
TRBV10-1	-	-	TRBJ2-1	CASSATGTHSYNEQFF	TGCGCCAGCAGTGCGACCGGGACCCACTCCTACAATGAGCAGTTCTTC
TRBV7-9	-	-	TRBJ1-2	CASSTGLDGYTF	TGTGCCAGCAGCACGGGACTGGATGGCTACACCTTC
TRBV6-5	-	-	TRBJ2-1	CASSWESRNEQFF	TGTGCCAGCAGTTGGGAATCCCGGAATGAGCAGTTCTTC
TRBV5-1	-	-	TRBJ1-5	CASSLVGGGSNQPQHF	TGCGCCAGCAGCTTGGTCGGCGGGGGCAGCAATCAGCCCCAGCATTTT
TRBV19	once	TRBD1	TRBJ2-2	CATQSGQRTGELFF	TGTGCCACCCAATCGGGACAGAGGACCGGGGAGCTGTTTTTT